Below are 3 T cell receptor beta chains sequenced from a single sample in a study of T cell responses to AZD1222 COVID-19 vaccine. Using immunoSEQ multiplex PCR, the repertoire was profiled, and TCRdb retains in-frame clones only, with some absent. The sample has more than 85,000 clones; more than 70% are singletons. The sequenced sample was peripheral blood, obtained 28 days after the second AZD1222 dose. All receptors come from an adult who received the AZD1222 COVID-19 vaccine.

This clone was counted once. The gene calls are TRBV30 and TRBJ1-2; TRBD1 aligns across 7 bases. This CDR3 comprises 13 residues. Unmatched junction bases numbered 3, after V lost 0 bases and J lost 5 bases. From germline, CDR1 is GTSNPN and CDR2 SVGIG (reference sequence). The CDR3: CAWSVGTVYGYTF. DNA for the CDR3: TGTGCCTGGAGTGTAGGGACAGTATATGGCTACACCTTC.

This clone showed up just a few times. CDR3 amino acids: CASSKTSGNGEQYF. The CDR3 DNA reads as TGTGCCAGCAGCAAGACTAGCGGGAACGGAGAGCAGTACTTC. V and J are TRBV5-4 and TRBJ2-7, with 11 positions matching TRBD2. Germline-derived CDR1 and CDR2 are SGHNT and YYREEE (reference sequence). J gave up 7 bases and V 4 bases, and 7 bases lay outside the gene matches. The CDR3 contains 14 residues.

This chain joins TRBV5-1 and TRBJ2-7; tentatively, D is TRBD2 (6 bases). CDR1 is SGHRS, CDR2 YFSETQ, per germline. V lost 0 bases and J 0 bases, leaving 7 bases between the germline ends. The CDR3 contains 14 residues. CDR3 sequence: CASSLAGSSYEQYF. As DNA, the CDR3 is TGCGCCAGCAGCTTGGCCGGGAGCTCCTACGAGCAGTACTTC.